Only a few counts were recorded for the clone carrying this T cell receptor beta chain. Its antigen remains unknown. Germline CDR1 reads MNHEY; CDR2 reads SVGAGI. The CDR3 contains 14 residues. V dropped 0 bases and J dropped 1; count of bases not matched to a gene: 0. This record comes from a study of graft-versus-host responses after intestinal transplantation. Here immunoSEQ multiplex PCR was the method, and the copy in TCRdb shows in-frame clones only, minus some. Here the sample spans approximately 99,000 clones, roughly 90% being singletons. The chain carries TRBV6-5 and TRBJ2-7, with 7 bases that match TRBD1. This TCR was recovered from a human donor who was the organ donor for an intestinal transplant. Sequenced material: unstimulated CD8+ T cells sorted from spleen or lymph node cells, taken before transplant. CDR3 coding DNA: TGTGCCAGCAGTTACTCGGGACAGTCCTACGAGCAGTACTTC. Its protein is CASSYSGQSYEQYF.